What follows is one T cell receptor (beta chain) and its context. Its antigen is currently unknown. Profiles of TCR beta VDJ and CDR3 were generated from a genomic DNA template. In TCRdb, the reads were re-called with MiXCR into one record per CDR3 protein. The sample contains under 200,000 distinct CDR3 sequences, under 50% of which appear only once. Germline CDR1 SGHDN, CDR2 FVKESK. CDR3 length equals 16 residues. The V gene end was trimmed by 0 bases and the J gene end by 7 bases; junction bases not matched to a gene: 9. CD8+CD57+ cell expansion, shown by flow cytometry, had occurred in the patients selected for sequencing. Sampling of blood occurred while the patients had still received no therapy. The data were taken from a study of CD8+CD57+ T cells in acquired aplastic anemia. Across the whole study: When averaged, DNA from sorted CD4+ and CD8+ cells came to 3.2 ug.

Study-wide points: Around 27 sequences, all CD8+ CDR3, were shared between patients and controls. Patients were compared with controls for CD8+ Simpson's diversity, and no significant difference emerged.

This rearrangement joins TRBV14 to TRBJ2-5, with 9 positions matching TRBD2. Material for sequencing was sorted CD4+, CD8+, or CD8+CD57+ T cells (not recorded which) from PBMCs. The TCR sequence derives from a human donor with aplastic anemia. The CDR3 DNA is TGTGCCAGCAGCCAAGAGTTGCTAGCGGGACGCGGGACCCAGTACTTC. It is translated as CASSQELLAGRGTQYF. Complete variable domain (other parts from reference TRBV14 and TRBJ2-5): EAGVTQFPSHSVIEKGQTVTLRCDPISGHDNLYWYRRVMGKEIKFLLHFVKESKQDESGMPNNRFLAERTGGTYSTLKVQPAELEDSGVYFCASSQELLAGRGTQYFGPGTRLLVL.